These 16 T cell receptor beta chains originate from one sample sequenced in a study of tumor-infiltrating lymphocytes in primary liver carcinoma. DNA and RNA were both co-extracted from approximately 20-30 mg of bulk tissue that had not been sorted. Making TCR beta cDNA involved around 520 ng total RNA and a constant-region primer. Libraries covering TCR beta were generated through three nested multiplex PCR rounds (using a slightly modified ARM-PCR). TRBV1-TRBV30 forward and Cbeta reverse primers drove the first two roughly 10-cycle rounds. TCRdb re-analysed the multiplex PCR reads in MiXCR, keeping a single row per CDR3 protein. The sample holds 95,000 to 100,000 distinct CDR3 sequences, around 66% seen once. The sample was liver tumor tissue from sampling region 2. Subset meaning: tumor region T2, inferior pole. These receptors came from a woman aged 60-75 years with primary liver carcinoma and hepatitis B virus infection.

Concerning this clonotype: Since a much larger clone is just one base distant, this may be a read error. The gene calls are TRBV5-4 and TRBJ1-1; a weak D match, TRBD1 (6 bases). The CDR3 has 13 amino acids. CDR1 is SGHNT and CDR2 is YYREEE in the germline V gene (reference sequence). The DNA for the CDR3 is TGTGCCAGCGGCTTGAGAGGGGGCACTGAAGCTTTCTTT. Its protein is CASGLRGGTEAFF.

Details on this clonotype: At one end, the junction sequence differs from germline, possibly due to a read error. This rearrangement joins TRBV5-1 to TRBJ1-2, with D maybe TRBD1 (6 bases). Germline CDR1 is SGHRS and CDR2 is YFSETQ. This CDR3 is built from 14 residues. Here the CDR3 DNA reads TGCGCCAGGAGCTTGGATCGGGGGCGCGATGGCTACACCTTC. Translated, it gives CARSLDRGRDGYTF.

The chain recombines TRBV11-2 with TRBJ2-1, with 8 bases lining up with TRBD2. The CDR3 totals 15 residues. V dropped 4 bases and J dropped 10; count of bases not matched to a gene: 12. Germline CDR1 SGHAT, CDR2 FQNNGV. Here the CDR3 reads CASSSPRTSWAEQFF. CDR3 sequence (DNA): TGTGCCAGCAGCTCACCTCGGACTAGCTGGGCAGAGCAGTTCTTC.

There are a few counts of this clonotype. A junction boundary mismatches the germline segment, possibly from a read error. This sequence joins TRBV5-1 and TRBJ1-2; D might be TRBD1 (6 bases). CDR1 and CDR2 from the germline V gene are SGHRS and YFSETQ. This CDR3 is 14 amino acids long. The CDR3 reads CASSFGGTDYGCTF. CDR3 DNA: TGCGCCAGCAGCTTTGGGGGCACAGATTATGGCTGCACCTTC.

Turning to this clonotype: This may be a read error: a much more frequent sequence differs by one nucleotide. This chain connects TRBV5-1 to TRBJ2-3, with D possibly being TRBD1 (5 bases). CDR3 length: 16 amino acids. CDR1 is SGHRS, CDR2 YFSETQ, per germline. CDR3 region: CASSPRTNPSTDMQYF. In nucleotides, the CDR3 is TGCGCCAGCAGCCCCCGGACAAACCCCAGCACAGATATGCAGTATTTT.

As concerns this clonotype: An end of the junction does not agree with germline; a read error may underlie this. This chain links TRBV12-3 or TRBV12-4 with TRBJ1-1; D gene unclear. The CDR3 length is 14 residues. CDR3 residues: CASSLGHKNTGAFF. DNA of the CDR3: TGTGCTAGCAGTTTAGGGCACAAGAACACTGGAGCTTTCTTT.

This clonotype was picked up a small number of times. The conserved phenylalanine or tryptophan is not found at the CDR3 terminus, so this likely reflects a read error. V usage is TRBV7-9 and J usage is TRBJ2-5; TRBD2 aligns across 12 bases. From germline, CDR1 is SEHNR and CDR2 FQNEAQ (reference sequence). V gave up 6 bases and J gave up 5 bases; unmatched junction bases: 7. This CDR3 contains 15 residues. In nucleotides, the CDR3 is TGTGCCAGCAGAAAACTAGCGGGAGGAGATGAGACCCAGTACCTC. Protein: CASRKLAGGDETQYL.

As for this clonotype: An end of the junction differs from the germline gene, which may be a read error. This sequence joins TRBV6-1 and TRBJ1-1; D is unresolved. Per germline, CDR1 MNHNS and CDR2 SASEGT. The CDR3 runs 13 residues. CDR3 protein: CVSSEAVGTEAFF. The CDR3 region has the DNA TGTGTCAGCAGCGAAGCGGTGGGCACTGAAGCTTTCTTT.

A few counts support this clonotype. Without the conserved terminal phenylalanine or tryptophan, this CDR3 likely stems from a read error. The chain combines TRBV29-1 with TRBJ2-2; perhaps TRBD2 as D (6 bases). The CDR3 extends over 13 amino acids. Germline values: CDR1 SQVTM, CDR2 ANQGSEA. V dropped 6 bases and J dropped 9 bases, with 17 bases sitting between them. The CDR3 DNA sequence: TGCAGCGTCGCGGGGCACTCGGGCAGGGAGCTGTTTCTT. This sequence encodes CSVAGHSGRELFL.

This clonotype was seen once. This sequence joins TRBV28 and TRBJ1-6, with D perhaps matching TRBD1 (5 bases). The CDR3 covers 12 residues. Trimming stripped 6 bases from V and 11 bases from J, with 11 bases between. Germline V gene lookup returns CDR1 MDHEN and CDR2 SYDVKM. The CDR3 nucleotides are TGTGCCAGCAGGGGGGACGGTACACCCCTCCACTTT. Translation gives CASRGDGTPLHF.

Points on this clonotype: At one end, the junction sequence differs from germline, possibly due to a read error. The rearrangement uses TRBV29-1 and TRBJ2-5, with TRBD2 as a possible D gene (6 bases). The germline V gene has CDR1 SQVTM and CDR2 ANQGSEA. This CDR3 spans 14 amino acids. The CDR3 nucleotides are TGCAGCGTTGATTATCCTAGCGTGAGTAAGACCCAATACTTC. Translated, it gives CSVDYPSVSKTQYF.

Comments on this clonotype: Just one base apart from a much larger clone, this may be a read error. This sequence joins TRBV11-2 and TRBJ1-1; 8 nucleotides match TRBD1. With 5 bases clipped from V and 5 bases from J, the junction kept 10 bases outside the gene matches. This CDR3 spans 15 amino acids. The V gene's germline CDR1 is SGHAT and CDR2 FQNNGV. CDR3 region: CASSPDPGGQTEAFF. DNA for the CDR3: TGTGCCAGCAGCCCCGACCCAGGGGGCCAAACTGAAGCTTTCTTT.

With regard to this clonotype: Its ends do not fully match the called genes, so a read error is possible. This rearrangement joins TRBV6-6 to TRBJ1-2; 8 bases match TRBD1. The V gene's germline CDR1 is MNHNY and CDR2 SVGAGI (reference sequence). This CDR3 contains 15 residues. CDR3 in DNA: TGTGCCAGCAGTTTGGGACAGGAAGTTTACTATGGTTACACCTTC. Its translation: CASSLGQEVYYGYTF.

This clonotype was seen at least ten times. J is TRBJ2-7 and V is TRBV12-3 or TRBV12-4; tentative D call: TRBD1 (6 bases). This CDR3 is built from 13 residues. V was clipped by 6 bases and J by 4 bases, with 13 bases between them. CDR3 coding DNA: TGTGCCAGCAGCCCACAGGGTTTTTACGAGCAGTACTTC. It translates to CASSPQGFYEQYF.

As to this clonotype: No conserved phenylalanine or tryptophan is present at the end of the CDR3, so a read error is the likely explanation. The chain uses TRBV11-2 and TRBJ1-6; D perhaps matches TRBD1 (6 bases). The CDR3 runs to 15 residues. V was pared by 7 bases and J by 0 bases, with 10 bases between. Germline lookup yields CDR1 SGHAT and CDR2 FQNNGV. The CDR3 region has the DNA TGTGCCAGCAAACGACAGGTCTCCTATAATTCACCCCTCCACTAT. This sequence encodes CASKRQVSYNSPLHY.

Remarks on this clonotype: The junction departs from the called germline gene at one end, perhaps through a read error. The V and J genes are TRBV11-2 and TRBJ2-1, with a tentative D call TRBD1 (5 bases). The CDR3 extends over 15 amino acids. Germline V lookup: CDR1 SGHAT, CDR2 FQNNGV. The CDR3 loop reads CASSLERTRAHVQFF. The CDR3, as DNA: TGTGCCAGCAGCTTAGAGCGGACACGGGCCCACGTGCAGTTCTTT.